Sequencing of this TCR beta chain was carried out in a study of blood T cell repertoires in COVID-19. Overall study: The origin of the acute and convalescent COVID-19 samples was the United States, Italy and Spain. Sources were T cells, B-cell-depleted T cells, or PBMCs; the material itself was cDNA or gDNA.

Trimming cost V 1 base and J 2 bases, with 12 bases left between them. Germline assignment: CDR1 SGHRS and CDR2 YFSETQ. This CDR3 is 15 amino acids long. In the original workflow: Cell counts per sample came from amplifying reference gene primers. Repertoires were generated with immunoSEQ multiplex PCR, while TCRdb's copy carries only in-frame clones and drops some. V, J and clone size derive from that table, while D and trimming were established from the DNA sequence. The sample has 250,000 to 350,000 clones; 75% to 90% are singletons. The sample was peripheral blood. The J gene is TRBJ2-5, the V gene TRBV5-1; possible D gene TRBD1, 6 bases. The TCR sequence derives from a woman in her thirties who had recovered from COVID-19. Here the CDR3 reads CASSLFSRGQETQYF. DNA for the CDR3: TGCGCCAGCAGCTTGTTCTCCAGGGGACAAGAGACCCAGTACTTC.